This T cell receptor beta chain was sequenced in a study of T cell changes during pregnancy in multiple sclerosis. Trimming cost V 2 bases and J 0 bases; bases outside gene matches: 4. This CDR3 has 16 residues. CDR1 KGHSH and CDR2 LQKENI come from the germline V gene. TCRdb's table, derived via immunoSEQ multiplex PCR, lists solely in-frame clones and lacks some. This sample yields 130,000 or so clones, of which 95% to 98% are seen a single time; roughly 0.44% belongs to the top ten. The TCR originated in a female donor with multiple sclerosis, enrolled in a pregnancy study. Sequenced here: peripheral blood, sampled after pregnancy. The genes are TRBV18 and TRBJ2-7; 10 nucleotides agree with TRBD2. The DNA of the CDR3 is TGTGCCAGCTCACCATTAGCGGGGGGAAGCTCCTACGAGCAGTACTTC. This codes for CASSPLAGGSSYEQYF.